A selection of T cell receptor beta chains follows, all from one sample in a study of PD-1 blockade in classical Hodgkin lymphoma. Profiling relied on immunoSEQ multiplex PCR, and the TCRdb table lists in-frame clones only, not all of them. Of 25,000 to 35,000 clones listed, less than 75% are singletons. Here the sequenced sample was peripheral blood mononuclear cells (PBMCs), taken before the fourth cycle of nivolumab. These receptors all come from a human donor with classical Hodgkin lymphoma. Both conserved end residues are part of each CDR3. The D gene is left open where the match is weak. A row's size may be missing; if present it is once, few, many or a size class.

v_gene	len	j_gene	d_gene	abundance	CDR3aa	CDR3nt
TRBV6-5	11	TRBJ2-7	.	.	CASSWSYEQYF	TGTGCCAGCAGTTGGTCCTACGAGCAGTACTTC
TRBV5-1	17	TRBJ1-4	TRBD1	.	CASSLTGGLSPNEKLFF	TGCGCCAGCAGCTTGACAGGGGGCCTTTCCCCGAATGAAAAACTGTTTTTT
TRBV11-2	11	TRBJ2-1	.	.	CASSHENEQFF	TGTGCCAGCAGCCACGAGAATGAGCAGTTCTTC
TRBV6-5	13	TRBJ1-2	.	.	CASCPRPAVGYTF	TGTGCCAGTTGTCCCCGACCCGCCGTGGGCTACACCTTC
TRBV5-6	16	TRBJ1-5	.	.	CASSLGRGGGNQPQHF	TGTGCCAGCAGCTTGGGTAGGGGTGGTGGCAATCAGCCCCAGCATTTT
TRBV18	14	TRBJ1-1	.	.	CASSPLVGRTEAFF	TGTGCCAGCTCACCATTAGTAGGGCGCACTGAAGCTTTCTTT
TRBV6-5	11	TRBJ1-2	.	.	CASGVLYGYTF	TGTGCCAGCGGGGTCCTCTATGGCTACACCTTC
TRBV11-2	15	TRBJ2-3	.	.	CASSYNSIHTDTQYF	TGTGCCAGCAGCTACAACTCGATCCACACAGATACGCAGTATTTT
TRBV6-1	15	TRBJ1-3	.	few	CASSEFWGTGNTIYF	TGTGCCAGCAGTGAGTTCTGGGGAACTGGAAACACCATATATTTT
TRBV29-1	14	TRBJ2-7	TRBD1	.	CSVAGDRKSYEQYF	TGCAGCGTCGCCGGGGACAGGAAGTCCTACGAGCAGTACTTC
TRBV5-1	16	TRBJ2-7	.	.	CASSLAQDYLNYEQYF	TGCGCCAGCAGCTTGGCCCAGGACTACCTAAACTACGAGCAGTACTTC
TRBV30	14	TRBJ1-4	TRBD1	.	CAWSSGTGGEKLFF	TGTGCCTGGAGTTCCGGGACAGGGGGTGAAAAACTGTTTTTT
TRBV6-6	14	TRBJ2-1	.	.	CASSYSGVSNEQFF	TGTGCCAGCAGTTACTCGGGAGTTAGCAATGAGCAGTTCTTC
TRBV2	15	TRBJ2-1	.	once	CASSEVGVGDNEQFF	TGTGCCAGCAGTGAAGTTGGGGTGGGGGACAATGAGCAGTTCTTC
TRBV28	17	TRBJ2-1	TRBD1	.	CASSPRTGTGGTYEQFF	TGTGCCAGCAGTCCCCGGACGGGGACAGGGGGAACGTATGAGCAGTTCTTC
TRBV20-1	11	TRBJ2-7	.	.	CSAPGNYEQYF	TGCAGTGCTCCCGGGAACTACGAGCAGTACTTC
TRBV30	12	TRBJ1-2	TRBD1	.	CAWSTRTGAHTF	TGTGCCTGGAGTACTCGGACAGGGGCCCACACCTTC
TRBV6-5	13	TRBJ2-1	.	.	CASSYIEYNEQFF	TGTGCCAGCAGTTATATAGAGTACAATGAGCAGTTCTTC
TRBV7-2	13	TRBJ2-1	.	.	CASSLVRGHEQFF	TGTGCCAGCAGCTTAGTCAGGGGCCATGAGCAGTTCTTC
TRBV5-1	14	TRBJ2-1	TRBD1	.	CASSGGTGNVEQFF	TGCGCCAGCAGCGGCGGGACAGGGAACGTTGAGCAGTTCTTC
TRBV2	18	TRBJ2-7	TRBD1	few	CASSVSGTGSQLGYEQYF	TGTGCCAGCAGCGTTTCCGGGACAGGCTCCCAGTTGGGGTACGAGCAGTACTTC
TRBV5-4	15	TRBJ2-3	.	.	CASSIGGTGTDTQYF	TGTGCCAGCAGCATAGGAGGAACGGGCACAGATACGCAGTATTTT
TRBV27	13	TRBJ1-4	TRBD1	.	CATSDRANEKLFF	TGTGCCACCTCGGACAGGGCAAATGAAAAACTGTTTTTT
TRBV19	15	TRBJ2-1	TRBD1	few	CASSIGQGAYNEQFF	TGTGCCAGTAGTATCGGACAGGGGGCATACAATGAGCAGTTCTTC
TRBV7-9	13	TRBJ1-2	.	.	CASSSAGSSGYTF	TGTGCCAGCAGCTCCGCCGGGAGCTCTGGCTACACCTTC
TRBV5-6	15	TRBJ1-2	.	.	CASSLSARDLTFYTF	TGTGCCAGCAGCTTGTCGGCGAGGGACCTAACCTTCTACACCTTC
TRBV27	14	TRBJ1-2	TRBD1	few	CASSPGQGGGGYTF	TGTGCCAGCAGTCCGGGACAGGGAGGGGGTGGCTACACCTTC
TRBV30	16	TRBJ2-1	.	once	CAWSLWPRSSYNEQFF	TGTGCCTGGAGTTTGTGGCCGAGGAGCTCCTACAATGAGCAGTTCTTC
TRBV28	15	TRBJ2-1	TRBD2	.	CASRNPGTSYNEQFF	TGTGCCAGCAGGAATCCCGGGACTAGCTACAATGAGCAGTTCTTC
TRBV7-9	15	TRBJ2-5	.	.	CASSLDGGLQETQYF	TGTGCCAGCAGCTTAGACGGGGGGCTTCAAGAGACCCAGTACTTC
TRBV4-3	16	TRBJ1-5	.	.	CASSPGWGAVGEPQHF	TGCGCCAGCAGCCCCGGATGGGGGGCCGTAGGGGAGCCCCAGCATTTT
TRBV7-2	14	TRBJ1-4	TRBD1	.	CASSPGQGSEKLFF	TGTGCCAGCAGCCCCGGACAGGGGAGTGAAAAACTGTTTTTT
TRBV2	17	TRBJ2-5	.	.	CASSEALLGSNQETQYF	TGTGCCAGCAGTGAAGCGCTCCTCGGGAGTAACCAAGAGACCCAGTACTTC
TRBV5-6	14	TRBJ1-6	.	.	CASGFGVEGSPLHF	TGTGCCAGCGGATTCGGGGTCGAAGGTTCACCCCTCCACTTT
TRBV10-3	15	TRBJ1-4	.	.	CAISESGGTNEKLFF	TGTGCCATCAGTGAGTCGGGAGGGACTAATGAAAAACTGTTTTTT
TRBV29-1	12	TRBJ2-5	TRBD1	.	CSVGQGQETQYF	TGCAGCGTTGGACAGGGGCAAGAGACCCAGTACTTC
TRBV5-6	14	TRBJ1-5	.	.	CASSLGAGDQPQHF	TGTGCCAGCAGCTTGGGGGCAGGGGATCAGCCCCAGCATTTT
TRBV9	15	TRBJ1-2	.	.	CASSVGTDPFGGYTF	TGTGCCAGCAGCGTAGGGACGGACCCGTTTGGGGGCTACACCTTC
TRBV7-9	12	TRBJ2-7	.	.	CASSSSWYEQYF	TGTGCCAGCAGCTCGAGTTGGTACGAGCAGTACTTC
TRBV7-6	14	TRBJ2-1	.	once	CASSLRGSPNEQFF	TGTGCCAGCAGCCTGCGTGGTAGTCCTAATGAGCAGTTCTTC
TRBV4-3	14	TRBJ1-2	.	.	CASSRGMDNYGYTF	TGCGCCAGCAGCCGAGGTATGGACAACTATGGCTACACCTTC
TRBV18	14	TRBJ2-5	.	.	CASSPTGERGTQYF	TGTGCCAGCTCACCCACCGGGGAGAGGGGGACCCAGTACTTC
TRBV7-8	16	TRBJ1-2	.	few	CASSLVATDSNYGYTF	TGTGCCAGCAGCTTAGTCGCCACGGATAGTAACTATGGCTACACCTTC
TRBV27	14	TRBJ2-1	TRBD1	once	CASSSTGGYNEQFF	TGTGCCAGCAGTTCGACAGGGGGGTACAATGAGCAGTTCTTC
TRBV6-5	14	TRBJ2-7	.	once	CASSYRVSGREQYF	TGTGCCAGCAGTTACAGGGTTTCGGGGCGCGAGCAGTACTTC
TRBV4-1	14	TRBJ2-3	TRBD1	.	CASSPDRGEWTQYF	TGCGCCAGCAGCCCGGACAGGGGGGAGTGGACGCAGTATTTT
TRBV5-5	18	TRBJ1-1	TRBD1	.	CASSLGDREFMGNTEAFF	TGTGCCAGCAGCTTGGGGGACAGAGAGTTCATGGGGAACACTGAAGCTTTCTTT
TRBV15	15	TRBJ1-2	.	.	CATSRESIRRYGYTF	TGTGCCACCAGCAGAGAGTCCATCCGCCGCTATGGCTACACCTTC
TRBV7-3	16	TRBJ2-5	TRBD2	few	CASSLSGLADEETQYF	TGTGCCAGCAGCTTATCGGGACTAGCGGACGAAGAGACCCAGTACTTC
TRBV7-9	15	TRBJ2-4	.	.	CASSPTYREEDIQYF	TGTGCCAGCAGCCCCACTTACAGGGAGGAAGACATTCAGTACTTC
TRBV7-2	16	TRBJ1-1	.	.	CASSFRGTGTNTEAFF	TGTGCCAGCAGCTTCCGGGGAACAGGCACCAACACTGAAGCTTTCTTT
TRBV28	14	TRBJ2-7	.	few	CASSTNRRAYEQYF	TGTGCCAGCAGTACTAATAGAAGGGCCTACGAGCAGTACTTC